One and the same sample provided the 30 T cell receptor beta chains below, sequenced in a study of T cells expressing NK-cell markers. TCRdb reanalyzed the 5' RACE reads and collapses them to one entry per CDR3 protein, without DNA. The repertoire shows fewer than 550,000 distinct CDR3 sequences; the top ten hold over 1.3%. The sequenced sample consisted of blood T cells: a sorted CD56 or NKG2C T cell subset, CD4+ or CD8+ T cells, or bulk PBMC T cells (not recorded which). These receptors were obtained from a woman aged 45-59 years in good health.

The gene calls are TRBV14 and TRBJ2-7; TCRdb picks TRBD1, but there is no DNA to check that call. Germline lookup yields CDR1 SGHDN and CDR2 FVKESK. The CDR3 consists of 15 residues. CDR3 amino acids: CASSHRPGSSYEQYF.

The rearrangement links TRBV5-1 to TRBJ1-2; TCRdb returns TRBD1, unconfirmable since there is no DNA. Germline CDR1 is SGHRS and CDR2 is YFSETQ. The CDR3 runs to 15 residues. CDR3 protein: CASSLAGGEETGYTF.

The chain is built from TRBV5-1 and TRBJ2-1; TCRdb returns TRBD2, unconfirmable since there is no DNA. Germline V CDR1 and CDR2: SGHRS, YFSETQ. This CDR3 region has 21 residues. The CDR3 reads CASSSPREREATLSSYNEQFF.

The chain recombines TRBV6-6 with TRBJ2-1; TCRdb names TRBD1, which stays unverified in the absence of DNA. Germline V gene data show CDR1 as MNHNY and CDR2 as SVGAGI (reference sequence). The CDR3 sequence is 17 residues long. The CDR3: CASSRDPPRTAYNEQFF.

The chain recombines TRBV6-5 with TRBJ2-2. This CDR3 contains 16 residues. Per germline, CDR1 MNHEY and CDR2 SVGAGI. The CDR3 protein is CASSYETSGVAGELFF.

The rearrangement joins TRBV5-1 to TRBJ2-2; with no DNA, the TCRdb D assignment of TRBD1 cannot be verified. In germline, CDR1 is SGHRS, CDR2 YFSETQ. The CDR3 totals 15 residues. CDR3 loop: CASSAGSLNTGELFF. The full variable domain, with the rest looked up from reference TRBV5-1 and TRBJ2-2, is KAGVTQTPRYLIKTRGQQVTLSCSPISGHRSVSWYQQTPGQGLQFLFEYFSETQRNKGNFPGRFSGRQFSNSRSEMNVSTLELGDSALYLCASSAGSLNTGELFFGEGSRLTVL.

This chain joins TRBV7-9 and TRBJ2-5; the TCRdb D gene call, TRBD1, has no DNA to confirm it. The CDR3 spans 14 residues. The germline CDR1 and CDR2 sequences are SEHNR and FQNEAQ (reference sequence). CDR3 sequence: CASSSVGQGETQYF.

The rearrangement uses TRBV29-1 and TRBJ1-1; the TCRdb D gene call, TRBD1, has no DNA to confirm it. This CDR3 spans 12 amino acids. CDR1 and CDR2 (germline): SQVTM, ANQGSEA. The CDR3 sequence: CSVVRDSTEAFF.

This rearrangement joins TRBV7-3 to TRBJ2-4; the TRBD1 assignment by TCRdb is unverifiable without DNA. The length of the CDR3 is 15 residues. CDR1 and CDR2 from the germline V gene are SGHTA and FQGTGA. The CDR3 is CASSPGVPRGNIQYF.

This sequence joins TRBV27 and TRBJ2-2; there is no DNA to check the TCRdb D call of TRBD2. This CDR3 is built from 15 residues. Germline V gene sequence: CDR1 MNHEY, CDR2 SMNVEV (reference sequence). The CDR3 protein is CASSNSPLVSGELFF.

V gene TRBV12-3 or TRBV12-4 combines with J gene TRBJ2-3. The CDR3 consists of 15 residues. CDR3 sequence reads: CASSSRGLNTDTQYF.

The CDR3 is CATMGRGMNTEAFF. The chain employs TRBV3-1 and TRBJ1-1. Germline V gene data show CDR1 as LGHDT and CDR2 as YNNKEL (reference sequence). CDR3 length: 14 amino acids.

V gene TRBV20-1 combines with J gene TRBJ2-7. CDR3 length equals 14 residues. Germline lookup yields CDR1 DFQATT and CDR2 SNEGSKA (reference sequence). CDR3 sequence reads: CSAIEVADDYEQYF.

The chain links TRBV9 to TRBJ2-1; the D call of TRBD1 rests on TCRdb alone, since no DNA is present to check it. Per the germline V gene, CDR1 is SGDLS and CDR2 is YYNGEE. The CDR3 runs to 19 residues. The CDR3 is CASSALRLSRGGSYNEQFF.

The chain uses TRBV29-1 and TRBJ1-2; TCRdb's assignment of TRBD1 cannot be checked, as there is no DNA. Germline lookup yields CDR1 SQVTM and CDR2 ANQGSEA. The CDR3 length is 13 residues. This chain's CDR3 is CSVDPRENYGYTF.

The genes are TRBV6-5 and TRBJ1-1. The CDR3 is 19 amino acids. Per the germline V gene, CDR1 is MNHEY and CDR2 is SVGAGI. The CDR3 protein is CASSYSTIGFAGRYTEAFF.

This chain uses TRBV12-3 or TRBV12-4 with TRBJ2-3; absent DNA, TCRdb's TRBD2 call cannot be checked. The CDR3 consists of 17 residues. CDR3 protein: CASSPTTSGRPSDTQYF.

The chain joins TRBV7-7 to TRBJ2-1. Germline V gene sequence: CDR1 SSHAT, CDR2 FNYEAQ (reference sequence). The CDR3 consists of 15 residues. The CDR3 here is CASSLGGGPNNEQFF.

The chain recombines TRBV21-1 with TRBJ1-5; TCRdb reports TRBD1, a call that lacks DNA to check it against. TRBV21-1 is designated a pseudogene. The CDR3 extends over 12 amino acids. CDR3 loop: CASRPPYQPQHF.

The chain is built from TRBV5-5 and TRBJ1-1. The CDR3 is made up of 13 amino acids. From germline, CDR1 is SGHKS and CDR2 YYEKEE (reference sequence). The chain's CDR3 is CASSFLGHTEAFF. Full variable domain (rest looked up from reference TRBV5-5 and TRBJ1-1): DAGVTQSPTHLIKTRGQQVTLRCSPISGHKSVSWYQQVLGQGPQFIFQYYEKEERGRGNFPDRFSARQFPNYSSELNVNALLLGDSALYLCASSFLGHTEAFFGQGTRLTVV.

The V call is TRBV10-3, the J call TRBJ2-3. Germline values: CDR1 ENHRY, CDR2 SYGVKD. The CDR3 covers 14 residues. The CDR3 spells CATAITVGTDTQYF.

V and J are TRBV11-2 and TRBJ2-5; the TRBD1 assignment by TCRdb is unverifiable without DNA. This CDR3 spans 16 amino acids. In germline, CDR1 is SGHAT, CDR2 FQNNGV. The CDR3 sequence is CASSLDRGLKQETQYF.

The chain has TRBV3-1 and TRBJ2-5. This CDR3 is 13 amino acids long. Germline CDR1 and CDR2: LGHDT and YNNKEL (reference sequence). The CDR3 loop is CASSHDLWETQYF.

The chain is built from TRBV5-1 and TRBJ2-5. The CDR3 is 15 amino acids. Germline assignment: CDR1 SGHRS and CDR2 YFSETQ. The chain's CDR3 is CASSFGGNSQETQYF.

This CDR3 is CASSFLSGSSYNEQFF. This chain uses TRBV7-6 with TRBJ2-1; the TCRdb call, TRBD2, lacks DNA for checking. CDR3 length: 16 amino acids. Looked up from germline, CDR1 is SGHVS and CDR2 is FNYEAQ.

CDR3 sequence reads: CASNDFVPGELFF. The V call is TRBV19, the J call TRBJ2-2. The CDR3 loop spans 13 amino acids. In germline, CDR1 is LNHDA, CDR2 SQIVND (reference sequence).

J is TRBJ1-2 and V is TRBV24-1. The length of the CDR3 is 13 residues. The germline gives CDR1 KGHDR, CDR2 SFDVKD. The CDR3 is CATSDFGTSDYTF.

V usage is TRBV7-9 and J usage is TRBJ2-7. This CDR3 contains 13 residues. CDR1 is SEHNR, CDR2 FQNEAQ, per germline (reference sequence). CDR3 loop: CASRPTLGHEQYF.

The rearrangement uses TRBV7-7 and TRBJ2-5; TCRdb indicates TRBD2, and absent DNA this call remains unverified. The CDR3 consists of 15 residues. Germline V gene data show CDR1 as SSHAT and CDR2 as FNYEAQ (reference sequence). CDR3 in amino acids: CASSLAWGAQETQYF.

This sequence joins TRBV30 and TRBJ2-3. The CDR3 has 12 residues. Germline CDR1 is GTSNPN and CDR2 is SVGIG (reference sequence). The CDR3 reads CAWSVQGDTQYF.